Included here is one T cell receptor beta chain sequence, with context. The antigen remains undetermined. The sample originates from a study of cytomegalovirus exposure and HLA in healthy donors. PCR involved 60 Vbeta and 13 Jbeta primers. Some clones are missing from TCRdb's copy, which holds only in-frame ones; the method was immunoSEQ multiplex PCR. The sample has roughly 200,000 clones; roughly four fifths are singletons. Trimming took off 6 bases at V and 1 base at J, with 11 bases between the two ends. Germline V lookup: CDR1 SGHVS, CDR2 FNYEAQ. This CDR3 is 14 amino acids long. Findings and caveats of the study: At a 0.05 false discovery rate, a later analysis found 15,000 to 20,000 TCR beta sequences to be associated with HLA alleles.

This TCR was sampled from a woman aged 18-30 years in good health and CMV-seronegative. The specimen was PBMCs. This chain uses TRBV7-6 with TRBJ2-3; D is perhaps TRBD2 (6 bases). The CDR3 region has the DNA TGTGCCAGCAGAGCGGGCGCCGGCACAGATACGCAGTATTTT. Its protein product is CASRAGAGTDTQYF.